Here is one T cell receptor beta chain with its context. This sample stems from a study of control samples from healthy donors and cancer patients. The CDR3 loop spans 12 amino acids. The V end was cut by 5 bases, the J end by 5 bases, with 7 bases between. Germline assignment: CDR1 SGHRS and CDR2 YFSETQ. Profiling relied on immunoSEQ multiplex PCR, and the TCRdb table lists in-frame clones only, not all of them. The repertoire holds around 58,000 clones, with about 96% as singletons. The source material was blood. This clonotype originated in a woman between 18 and 30 years old in good health. The V gene is TRBV5-1, the J gene TRBJ2-2, with D perhaps TRBD1 (5 bases). The CDR3: CASRTATGELFF. The CDR3 coding sequence is TGCGCCAGCAGGACAGCGACCGGGGAGCTGTTTTTT.